This record concerns one T cell receptor beta chain sequence. Assay: immunoSEQ multiplex PCR; the TCRdb copy retains only in-frame clones and omits some. Of about 1.1 million clones detected, roughly 77% appear once; the ten largest clones hold approximately 0.95%. This specimen belongs to a study of shared clonotypes between healthy human individuals. The TCR originated in a man between 18 and 29 years old in good health. Some clones in this sample may be carry-over from other donors' samples. Input material: memory CD4+ T cells from PBMCs. The subset here: CD45RA-negative fraction.

This chain's CDR3 is CASSRDRGLYTEAFF. The CDR3 DNA reads TGTGCCAGCAGCCGGGACAGGGGGCTGTACACTGAAGCTTTCTTT. The chain recombines TRBV5-6 with TRBJ1-1; the match to TRBD1 covers 12 bases. V was clipped by 4 bases and J by 3 bases; unmatched bases: 4. The CDR3 spans 15 residues. Germline loops: CDR1 SGHDT, CDR2 YYEEEE.